The 14 T cell receptor beta chains in this list originate from one sample, sequenced in a study of cytomegalovirus exposure and HLA in healthy donors. Some clones are missing from TCRdb's copy, which holds only in-frame ones; the method was immunoSEQ multiplex PCR. This repertoire shows 82,000 or so clones, 85% to 95% found once; its top ten account for around 0.69%. Sequences were obtained from PBMCs. These receptors were collected from a woman aged 18 to 35 in good health and CMV-seronegative.

The chain links TRBV28 to TRBJ2-1, with 13 nucleotides matching TRBD2. CDR1 and CDR2 (germline): MDHEN, SYDVKM. The CDR3 totals 14 residues. V lost 5 bases and J lost 7; bases outside the gene matches: 2. CDR3 residues: CASSRTSGRNEQFF. CDR3 in DNA: TGTGCCAGCAGTCGGACTAGCGGGAGAAATGAGCAGTTCTTC.

The chain recombines TRBV6-5 with TRBJ1-5; 7 nucleotides align to TRBD1. Germline V lookup: CDR1 MNHEY, CDR2 SVGAGI. This CDR3 has 14 residues. V gave up 5 bases and J gave up 3 bases; unmatched junction bases: 4. The chain's CDR3 is CASSRTGTNQPQHF. CDR3 bases: TGTGCCAGCAGTAGGACAGGAACCAATCAGCCCCAGCATTTT.

The chain carries TRBV19 and TRBJ2-7, with 9 bases that match TRBD2. V trimming: 5 bases; J trimming: 2 bases; junction bases outside the gene matches: 7. The germline CDR1 and CDR2 sequences are LNHDA and SQIVND (reference sequence). The CDR3 covers 15 residues. The CDR3 spells CASSSRGGKPYEQYF. The DNA of the CDR3 is TGTGCCAGTAGTTCGCGGGGGGGTAAACCCTACGAGCAGTACTTC. Using reference TRBV19 and TRBJ2-7 for the parts outside the CDR3, the full variable domain is DGGITQSPKYLFRKEGQNVTLSCEQNLNHDAMYWYRQDPGQGLRLIYYSQIVNDFQKGDIAEGYSVSREKKESFPLTVTSAQKNPTAFYLCASSSRGGKPYEQYFGPGTRLTVT.

V gene TRBV6-6 combines with J gene TRBJ2-3, with 7 bases identical to TRBD2. Per germline, CDR1 MNHNY and CDR2 SVGAGI (reference sequence). V shed 6 bases and J 1 base; nucleotides not matched to a gene: 7. The CDR3 extends over 15 amino acids. The DNA of the CDR3 is TGTGCCAGCAGCCGCGAGCGGGGTCGCACAGATACGCAGTATTTT. Translating it yields CASSRERGRTDTQYF.

V is TRBV19 and J is TRBJ2-1; TRBD2 matches at 7 bases. Germline assignment: CDR1 LNHDA and CDR2 SQIVND (reference sequence). The CDR3 consists of 15 residues. The trim removed 5 bases at V and 9 bases at J, leaving 13 bases unmatched. This chain's CDR3 is CASSFPPAGVSEQFF. CDR3 coding DNA: TGTGCCAGTAGTTTTCCTCCGGCGGGAGTTAGTGAGCAGTTCTTC. Full variable domain (missing parts from reference TRBV19 and TRBJ2-1): DGGITQSPKYLFRKEGQNVTLSCEQNLNHDAMYWYRQDPGQGLRLIYYSQIVNDFQKGDIAEGYSVSREKKESFPLTVTSAQKNPTAFYLCASSFPPAGVSEQFFGPGTRLTVL.

The chain carries TRBV5-1 and TRBJ1-2; TRBD1 matches at 7 bases. From germline, CDR1 is SGHRS and CDR2 YFSETQ. Germline trimming cut 4 bases from V and 0 bases from J; bases unmatched to any gene: 9. The CDR3 consists of 16 residues. The CDR3 is CASSTRDSSANYGYTF. The CDR3 region has the DNA TGCGCCAGCAGCACCCGGGACAGTTCAGCTAACTATGGCTACACCTTC.

The chain employs TRBV29-1 and TRBJ1-2, with D maybe TRBD1 (5 bases). Trimming took 6 bases from V and 1 from J, leaving 12 bases between them. CDR1 is SQVTM, CDR2 ANQGSEA, per germline. This CDR3 spans 13 amino acids. The CDR3 DNA is TGCAGCGTGGGGGGTCATGGTAACTATGGCTACACCTTC. Its translation is CSVGGHGNYGYTF.

This clone was recorded only once. CDR3 sequence reads: CASSLGGGDEQFF. The CDR3 bases are TGTGCCAGCAGCCTCGGGGGGGGAGATGAGCAGTTCTTC. The chain uses TRBV7-9 and TRBJ2-1; 8 nucleotides align to TRBD2. V shed 5 bases and J 8 bases; nucleotides not matched to a gene: 5. This CDR3 region has 13 residues. Germline-derived CDR1 and CDR2 are SEHNR and FQNEAQ (reference sequence).

This clone has just one count. The genes are TRBV18 and TRBJ2-3, with D tentatively TRBD2 (5 bases). The V gene lost 1 base and the J gene lost 2 bases, with 10 bases spanning the gap. CDR3 size: 15 residues. The germline V gene encodes CDR1 KGHSH and CDR2 LQKENI. Here the CDR3 reads CASSPRAGLTDTQYF. In DNA, the CDR3 is TGTGCCAGCTCACCACGGGCGGGTCTCACAGATACGCAGTATTTT.

The rearrangement joins TRBV7-2 to TRBJ2-2; 9 bases agree with TRBD2. J gave up 0 bases and V 1 base, and 3 bases lay outside the gene matches. The CDR3 has 17 residues. Germline V lookup: CDR1 SGHTA, CDR2 FQGNSA. The chain's CDR3 is CASSLGTSGSNTGELFF. The CDR3 bases are TGTGCCAGCAGCTTAGGCACTAGCGGGTCGAACACCGGGGAGCTGTTTTTT.

The chain uses TRBV5-4 and TRBJ2-1, with D possibly being TRBD2 (6 bases). V shed 3 bases and J shed 4 bases, with 14 bases lying between them. The CDR3 is 15 amino acids. Germline CDR1 SGHNT, CDR2 YYREEE (reference sequence). This chain's CDR3 is CASSSFSGGYNEQFF. CDR3 nucleotides: TGTGCCAGCAGCTCCTTTAGTGGGGGGTACAATGAGCAGTTCTTC.

The rearrangement joins TRBV10-1 to TRBJ2-7, with a tentative D call TRBD1 (5 bases). Germline CDR1 reads WNHNN; CDR2 reads SYGVQD (reference sequence). This CDR3 comprises 14 residues. V was pared by 2 bases and J by 2 bases, with 10 bases between. The CDR3 coding sequence is TGCGCCAGCAGTGAGGGCAGGGCGACCTACGAGCAGTACTTC. This sequence encodes CASSEGRATYEQYF.

The gene calls are TRBV5-1 and TRBJ2-7; a weak D match, TRBD1 (6 bases). V lost 4 bases to trimming and J lost 4 bases, with 15 bases between them. There are 14 residues in the CDR3. Germline lookup yields CDR1 SGHRS and CDR2 YFSETQ. The CDR3 region has the DNA TGCGCCAGCAGCCCGGAACAGGGACAATACGAGCAGTACTTC. This gives the protein CASSPEQGQYEQYF.

This chain uses TRBV4-3 with TRBJ2-1; D is undetermined. This CDR3 contains 13 residues. CDR1 is LGHNA, CDR2 YSLEER, per germline. Trimming removed 3 bases from V and 9 bases from J, with 12 bases in between. For the CDR3, the DNA is TGCGCCAGCAGCCAGGTCCTAGAGGCTGAGCAGTTCTTC. It codes for CASSQVLEAEQFF.